The present T cell receptor beta chain was sequenced within a study of T-cell reconstitution after alpha-beta-depleted transplantation in children. CDR3 length: 16 residues. Trimming left V 5 bases short and J 1 base short, with 16 bases between. Germline V CDR1 and CDR2: SGHVS, FNYEAQ. A library of TCRbeta sequences, prepared with unique molecular identifiers, was generated. One entry per CDR3 protein, called by TCRdb with MiXCR from the PCR reads. This table holds roughly 790,000 distinct CDR3 sequences, under 20% found once. J is TRBJ2-3 and V is TRBV7-6; D may be TRBD1 (6 bases). This clonotype was obtained from a male patient younger than 18 who had a stem cell transplant for acute lymphoblastic leukemia, so the T cells may come from the graft donor. Here the sequenced sample was PBMCs, mostly from graft donor cells, taken 360 days after TCRalphabeta/CD19-depleted stem cell transplant. The CDR3 bases are TGTGCCAGCAGCCCACGACAGGCCCGCGGCACAGATACGCAGTATTTT. It specifies CASSPRQARGTDTQYF.